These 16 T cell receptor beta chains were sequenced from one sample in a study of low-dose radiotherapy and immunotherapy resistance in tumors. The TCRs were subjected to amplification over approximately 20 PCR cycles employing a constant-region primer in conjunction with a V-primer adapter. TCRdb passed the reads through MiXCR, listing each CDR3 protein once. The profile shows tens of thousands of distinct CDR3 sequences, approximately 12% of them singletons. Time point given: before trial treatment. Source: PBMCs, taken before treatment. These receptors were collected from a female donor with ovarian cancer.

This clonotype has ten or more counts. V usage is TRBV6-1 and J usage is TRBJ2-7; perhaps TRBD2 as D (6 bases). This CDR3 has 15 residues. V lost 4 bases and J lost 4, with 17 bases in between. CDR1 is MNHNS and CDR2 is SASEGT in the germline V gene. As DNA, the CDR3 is TGTGCCAGCAGTGGGGGGGACGGAATATCTTACGAGCAGTACTTC. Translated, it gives CASSGGDGISYEQYF.

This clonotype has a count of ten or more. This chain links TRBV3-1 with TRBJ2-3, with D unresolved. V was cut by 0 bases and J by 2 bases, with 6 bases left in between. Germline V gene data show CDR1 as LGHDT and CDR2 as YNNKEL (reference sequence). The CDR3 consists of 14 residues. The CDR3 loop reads CASSQEGLTDTQYF. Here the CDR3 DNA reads TGTGCCAGCAGCCAAGAGGGCCTCACAGATACGCAGTATTTT.

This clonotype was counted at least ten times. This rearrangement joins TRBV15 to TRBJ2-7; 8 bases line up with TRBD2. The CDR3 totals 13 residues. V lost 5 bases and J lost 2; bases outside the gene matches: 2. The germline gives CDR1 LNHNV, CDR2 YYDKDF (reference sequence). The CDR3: CATSREGPYEQYF. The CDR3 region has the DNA TGTGCCACCAGCCGGGAGGGGCCCTACGAGCAGTACTTC. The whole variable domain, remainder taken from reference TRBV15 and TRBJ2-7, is DAMVIQNPRYQVTQFGKPVTLSCSQTLNHNVMYWYQQKSSQAPKLLFHYYDKDFNNEADTPDNFQSRRPNTSFCFLDIRSPGLGDTAMYLCATSREGPYEQYFGPGTRLTVT.

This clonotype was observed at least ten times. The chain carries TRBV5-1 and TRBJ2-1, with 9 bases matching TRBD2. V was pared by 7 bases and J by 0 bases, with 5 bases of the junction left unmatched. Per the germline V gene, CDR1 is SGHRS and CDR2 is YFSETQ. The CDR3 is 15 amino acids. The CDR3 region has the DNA TGCGCCAGCTCGACTAGCGGAAGCTCCTACAATGAGCAGTTCTTC. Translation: CASSTSGSSYNEQFF.

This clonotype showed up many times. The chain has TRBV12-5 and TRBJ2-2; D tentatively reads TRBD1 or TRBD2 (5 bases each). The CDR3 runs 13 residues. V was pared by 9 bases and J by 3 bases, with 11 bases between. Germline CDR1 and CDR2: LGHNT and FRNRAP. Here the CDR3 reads CASQLGDTGELFF. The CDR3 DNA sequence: TGTGCTAGCCAATTGGGGGACACCGGGGAGCTGTTTTTT.

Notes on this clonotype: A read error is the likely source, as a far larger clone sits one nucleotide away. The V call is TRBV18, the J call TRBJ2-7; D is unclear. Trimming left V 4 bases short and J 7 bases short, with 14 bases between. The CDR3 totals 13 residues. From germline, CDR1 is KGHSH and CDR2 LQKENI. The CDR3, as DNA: TGTGCCAGCTCACAGGCGGTCTACAATGAGCAGTACTTC. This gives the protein CASSQAVYNEQYF.

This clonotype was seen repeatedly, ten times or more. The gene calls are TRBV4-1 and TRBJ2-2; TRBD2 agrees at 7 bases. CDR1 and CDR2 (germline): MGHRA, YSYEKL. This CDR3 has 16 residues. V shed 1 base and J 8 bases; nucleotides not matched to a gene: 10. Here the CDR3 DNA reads TGCGCCAGCAGCCAAGTACGAGGGAGGGCCCCGGGGGAGCTGTTTTTT. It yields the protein CASSQVRGRAPGELFF.

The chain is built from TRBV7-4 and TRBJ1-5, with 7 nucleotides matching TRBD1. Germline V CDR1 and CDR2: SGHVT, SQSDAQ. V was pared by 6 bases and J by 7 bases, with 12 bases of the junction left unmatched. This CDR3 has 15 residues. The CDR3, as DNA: TGTGCCAGCAGAACCGGACAGGAGAAAGGGCAGCCCCAGCATTTT. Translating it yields CASRTGQEKGQPQHF.

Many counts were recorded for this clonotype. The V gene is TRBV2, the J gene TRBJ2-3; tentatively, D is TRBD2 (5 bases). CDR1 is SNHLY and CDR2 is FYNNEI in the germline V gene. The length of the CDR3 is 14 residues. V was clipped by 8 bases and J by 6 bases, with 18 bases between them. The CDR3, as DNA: TGTGCCAGCGCCTCAACTAGGTCGGGGGATACGCAGTATTTT. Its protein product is CASASTRSGDTQYF.

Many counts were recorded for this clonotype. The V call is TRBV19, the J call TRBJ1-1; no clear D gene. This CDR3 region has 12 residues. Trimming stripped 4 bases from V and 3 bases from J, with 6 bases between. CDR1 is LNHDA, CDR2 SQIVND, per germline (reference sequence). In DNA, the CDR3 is TGTGCCAGTAGTACGGGGTACACTGAAGCTTTCTTT. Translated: CASSTGYTEAFF.

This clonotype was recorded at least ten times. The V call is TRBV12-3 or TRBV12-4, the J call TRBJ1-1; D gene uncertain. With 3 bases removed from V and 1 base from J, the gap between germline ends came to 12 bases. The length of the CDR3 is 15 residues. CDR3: CASSFNGRGNTEAFF. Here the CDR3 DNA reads TGTGCCAGCAGTTTCAACGGGAGAGGGAACACTGAAGCTTTCTTT.

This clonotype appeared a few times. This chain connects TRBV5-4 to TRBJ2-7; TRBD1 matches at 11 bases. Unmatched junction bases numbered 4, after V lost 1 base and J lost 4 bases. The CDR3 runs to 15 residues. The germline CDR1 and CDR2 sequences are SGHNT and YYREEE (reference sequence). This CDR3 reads CASSLNRDRGYEQYF. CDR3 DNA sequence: TGTGCCAGCAGCTTGAATCGGGACAGGGGGTACGAGCAGTACTTC.

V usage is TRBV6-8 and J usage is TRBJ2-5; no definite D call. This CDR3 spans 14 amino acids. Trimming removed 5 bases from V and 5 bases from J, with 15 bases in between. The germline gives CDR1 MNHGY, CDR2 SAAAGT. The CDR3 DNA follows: TGTGCCAGCAGTCCCTCAGCCAGCTGGGAGACCCAGTACTTC. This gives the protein CASSPSASWETQYF.

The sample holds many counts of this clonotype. CDR3 sequence (DNA): TGTGCCACCCGGTTGAGTGAAGAGACCCAGTACTTC. This gives the protein CATRLSEETQYF. This rearrangement joins TRBV28 to TRBJ2-5, with D unclear. This CDR3 is 12 amino acids long. Trimming took off 10 bases at V and 3 bases at J, with 12 bases between the two ends. Germline CDR1 reads MDHEN; CDR2 reads SYDVKM.

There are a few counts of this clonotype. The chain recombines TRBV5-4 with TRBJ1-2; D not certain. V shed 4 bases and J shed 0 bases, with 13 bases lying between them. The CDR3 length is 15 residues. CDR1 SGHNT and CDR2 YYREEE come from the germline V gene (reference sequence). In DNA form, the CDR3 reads TGTGCCAGCAGCCACCCGTCGGGCGCTAACTATGGCTACACCTTC. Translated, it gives CASSHPSGANYGYTF.

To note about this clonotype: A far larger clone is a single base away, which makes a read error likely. The chain's CDR3 is CATSLLRLEGEQYF. In DNA, the CDR3 is TGTGCCACCAGCCTCCTAAGGTTGGAGGGGGAGCAGTACTTC. The chain joins TRBV15 to TRBJ2-7, with a tentative D call TRBD2 (6 bases). This CDR3 region has 14 residues. Trimming left V 5 bases short and J 7 bases short, with 18 bases between. Germline V gives CDR1 LNHNV, CDR2 YYDKDF (reference sequence).